The present TCR beta chain was sequenced within a study of OX40 agonist ivuxolimab in advanced cancers. With 5 bases clipped from V and 14 bases from J, the junction kept 7 bases outside the gene matches. Germline values: CDR1 MNHNS, CDR2 SASEGT. The CDR3 is made up of 11 amino acids. Generated by immunoSEQ multiplex PCR, the TCRdb table keeps only in-frame clones and is missing some. The top ten hold approximately 5.2% of the sample, which has some 64,000 clones, about 89% seen once. The source is an adult with an advanced solid tumor such as melanoma, head and neck, liver or kidney cancer. Sample: CD4+ or CD8+ T cells sorted from blood, taken in a trial of the OX40 agonist ivuxolimab. This sequence joins TRBV6-1 and TRBJ1-2, with 8 bases matching TRBD1. The CDR3 reads CASSSGTGTTF. In DNA, the CDR3 is TGTGCCAGCAGTTCGGGGACAGGCACGACCTTC.